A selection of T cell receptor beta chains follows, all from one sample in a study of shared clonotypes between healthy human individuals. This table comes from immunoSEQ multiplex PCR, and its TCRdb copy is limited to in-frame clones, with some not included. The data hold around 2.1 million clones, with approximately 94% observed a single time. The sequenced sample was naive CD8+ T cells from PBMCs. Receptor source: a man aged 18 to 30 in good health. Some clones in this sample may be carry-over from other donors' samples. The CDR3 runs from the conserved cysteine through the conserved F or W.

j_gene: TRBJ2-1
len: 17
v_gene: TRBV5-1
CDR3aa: CASSWGEFSGRYNEQFF

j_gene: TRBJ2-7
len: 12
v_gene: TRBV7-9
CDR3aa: CASRGSSYEQYF

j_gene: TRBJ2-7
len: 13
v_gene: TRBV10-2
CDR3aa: CASRDGRAYEQYF

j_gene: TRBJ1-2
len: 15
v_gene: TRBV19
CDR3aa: CASRQEPYPSYGYTF

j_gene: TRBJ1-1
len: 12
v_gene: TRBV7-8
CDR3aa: CASSFTSRGAFF

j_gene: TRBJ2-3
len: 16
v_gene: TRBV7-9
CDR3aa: CASSFEPRGVTDTQYF

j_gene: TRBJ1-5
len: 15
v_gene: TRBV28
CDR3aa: CASRYTGTHGQPQHF

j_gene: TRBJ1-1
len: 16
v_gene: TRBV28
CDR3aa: CASSSDRELSGTEAFF

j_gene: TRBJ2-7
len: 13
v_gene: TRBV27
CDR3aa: CASRGGVSYEQYF

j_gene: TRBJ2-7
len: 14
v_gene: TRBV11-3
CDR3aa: CASSFGTGPYEQYF

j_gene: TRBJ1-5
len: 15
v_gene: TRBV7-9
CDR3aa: CASSPAGRSNQPQHF

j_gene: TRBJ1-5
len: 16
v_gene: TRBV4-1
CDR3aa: CASSRAFGTDNHPQHF

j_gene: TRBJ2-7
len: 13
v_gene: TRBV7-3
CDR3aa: CASSNRGLDEQYF

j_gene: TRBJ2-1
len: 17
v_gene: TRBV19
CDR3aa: CASKAESGSSSYNEQFF

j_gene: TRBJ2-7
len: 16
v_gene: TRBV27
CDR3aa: CASRPGSSGSSYEQYF

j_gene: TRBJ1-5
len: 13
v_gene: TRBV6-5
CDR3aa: CASSYTNNQPQHF

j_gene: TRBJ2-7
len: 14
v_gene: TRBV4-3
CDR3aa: CASSQVEGGREQYF

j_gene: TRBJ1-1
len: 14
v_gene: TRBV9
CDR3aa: CASSPRTGWTEAFF